This T cell receptor beta chain was observed in a study of blood T cells in healthy people across ages (dated by TCRdb to the mid-2010s). Study-wide context: In model experiments, roughly one uniquely barcoded TCR beta cDNA molecule per two T cells was captured by template switching. To avoid experimental bias, donors of different ages were randomly spread across the sequencing lanes. Age-related changes in TCR beta repertoire diversity were measured in the study by deep sequencing normalized with unique cDNA molecular identifiers. Two additional independent replicas of 1 million unique cDNA reads from the same blood draw were analyzed for two donors (one aged 18 to 30 and one aged 80 or older). The donors were divided into four age groups: young (average around 15 years), middle-aged (around 41), aged (around 59) and long-lived (around 87). What the study reported, not specific to this receptor: The long-lived group showed more naive CD4+ T cells, fewer expanded clones and increased TCR diversity than the aged group, suggesting age selection. Estimates of total diversity based on one million sequenced T cells were regarded as lower bounds and as underestimates. Because donor CMV infection status was unknown, age-related changes in expanded clonotypes were potentially confounded. Observed TCR beta diversity per million T cells fell roughly linearly with age, and a significant reduction was already apparent by age roughly 40. Since profiling was done on bulk unsorted PBMCs, naive and antigen-experienced compartments could not be conclusively compared. There was a strong correlation between observed TCR beta diversity and the percentage of naive T cells measured by flow cytometry.

Note on this clonotype: Its cognate antigen has yet to be identified. Relative to the germline gene, one junction end is altered; a read error may explain this.

The 35 to 40 donors, aged about 6 to 95 years, were systemically healthy Caucasian individuals from Russia. Each donor gave around 9.5 milliliters of peripheral blood, collected into EDTA-treated Vacutainer tubes. Ficoll-Paque density-gradient centrifugation was used to isolate PBMCs, with at least 6.5 million obtained per sample. Total RNA was extracted from PBMCs with Trizol reagent, with at least 5 micrograms obtained per sample. Naive CD45RAhigh/CD27high T cell percentages were measured by flow cytometry on a PBMC aliquot from every donor. Libraries were constructed by 5' RACE. Sequencer: Illumina HiSeq 2500. A second PCR of about 7 to 12 cycles was performed with a sample-barcoded 5' primer and a J-beta primer mix. A template-switch 5' adaptor carrying 12 random nucleotides introduced a unique molecular identifier onto each TCR beta cDNA molecule. Each sample yielded at least 2.5 million CDR3-containing paired-end reads. First-strand cDNA synthesis was performed from all RNA using the Mint cDNA synthesis kit, with priming by a TRBC-specific oligonucleotide. After uracil-DNA glycosylase treatment, a first 18-cycle PCR used universal primers M1SS and BC2_uni_R on all cDNA. On the study's bioinformatics: Each sample was normalized by randomly selecting 1 million high-quality reads, each carrying a distinct molecular identifier. Reads sharing molecular identifiers were discarded rather than binned into consensus sequences. MiTCR, run with a Q25 quality threshold and the strictest error-elimination algorithm, handled CDR3 identification, clonotype clustering and error correction. A nonparametric unseen species model using Euler transformation provided a lower-bound estimate of total TCR beta diversity. TCRdb's own reprocessing of the public reads used fastp at Q25 and MiXCR and kept productive beta chains. Entries that share a CDR3 protein sequence are merged under the most common genes and DNA. V and J calls and clone size were set by TCRdb, not the authors. This sample gives 1.5 million to 2 million distinct CDR3 sequences in total; 30% to 40% of them show up just once. Approximately 10% of the sample rests with the top ten.

The sequenced material came from blood. This TCR derives from a woman aged 25 to 39 in good health.

For the CDR3, the sequence is CASSQENQATGCTF. The DNA reads as follows: TGTGCCAGCAGCCAAGAGAACCAGGCGACCGGCTGCACCTTC. Recombination joined TRBV4-2 with TRBJ1-2; no D segment can be confidently identified. In the germline V gene, CDR1 corresponds to LGHNA and CDR2 to YNFKEQ. From the cysteine up to the phenylalanine, the CDR3 has a length of 14 residues. The entry retains the CDR3 DNA only, 42 bases that are in frame from base 1.